This T cell receptor beta chain emerged from a study of identical twins. Study conclusions and caveats: Invariant MAIT and iNKT cells are populations that could partly confound zero-insertion analyses.

The CDR3 has 13 amino acids. Trimming pared 0 bases from V and 3 bases from J, leaving 4 bases between. Per germline, CDR1 SGHRS and CDR2 YFSETQ. This clonotype was seen ten or more times. Its target is unknown. TCRdb reprocessed the 5' RACE reads with MiXCR, giving one entry per CDR3 protein. The sample lists 650,000 to 750,000 distinct CDR3 sequences; 21% were seen once. This same sample was also part of a study on T cells expressing NK-cell markers. Per that paper: TCR beta repertoires came from sorted CD3+CD56+NKG2C+, CD3+CD56+NKG2C- and CD3+CD56-NKG2C+ T cells. Where several donors were concerned, these clonotypes also led the CD3+CD56-NKG2C+ fraction. The study left the HCMV specificity of expanded NKG2C+ T cell clones unresolved.

Sequencing was carried out using PBMCs. This clonotype was sampled from a woman younger than 30 in good health. The chain is built from TRBV5-1 and TRBJ2-1; no reliable D call. CDR3 bases: TGCGCCAGCAGCTTGGAGGTCTACAATGAGCAGTTCTTC. Protein product: CASSLEVYNEQFF.